This T cell receptor (beta chain) was identified during a study of immune heterogeneity within non-small cell lung tumors. On the study more broadly: There were several squamous cell carcinomas, 10 non-squamous carcinomas and 1 tumor not otherwise specified. Overall study findings and caveats: Across individual patients, the high-frequency T-cell receptor beta clonotypes were largely distinct. Identical dominant CDR3 beta clonotypes recurred across a patient's tumor sites, together with site-unique high-frequency clones. Correlation analysis showed that local T-cell clonality was moderately but significantly associated with local tumor mutational burden (R 0.3 to 0.4).

Bulk tumor genomic DNA constituted the template, at approximately 600 ng per sample. Widely spaced biopsies, several per primary tumor, were obtained at surgery. Samples came from untreated patients having curative surgery for newly diagnosed non-small cell lung cancer. TCR beta CDR3 was amplified by multiplex PCR using 32 V and 13 J primers. TCRdb reanalysed the multiplex PCR reads using MiXCR and keeps one entry per CDR3 protein. The top ten clones hold roughly 15% of a sample with roughly 15,000 distinct CDR3 sequences, roughly 29% of them seen once. This clonotype was seen ten or more times. Its target is unknown. With 0 bases removed from V and 4 bases from J, the gap between germline ends came to 12 bases. The CDR3 consists of 16 residues. The germline V gene encodes CDR1 MNHEY and CDR2 SVGAGI.

This TCR came from a woman in her forties or fifties with non-small cell lung cancer. The sample comprised lung tumor tissue. The genes are TRBV6-5 and TRBJ1-4; D is undetermined. CDR3 amino acids: CASSYSNSGLNEKLFF. The DNA of the CDR3 is TGTGCCAGCAGTTACTCGAATTCTGGGCTTAATGAAAAACTGTTTTTT.